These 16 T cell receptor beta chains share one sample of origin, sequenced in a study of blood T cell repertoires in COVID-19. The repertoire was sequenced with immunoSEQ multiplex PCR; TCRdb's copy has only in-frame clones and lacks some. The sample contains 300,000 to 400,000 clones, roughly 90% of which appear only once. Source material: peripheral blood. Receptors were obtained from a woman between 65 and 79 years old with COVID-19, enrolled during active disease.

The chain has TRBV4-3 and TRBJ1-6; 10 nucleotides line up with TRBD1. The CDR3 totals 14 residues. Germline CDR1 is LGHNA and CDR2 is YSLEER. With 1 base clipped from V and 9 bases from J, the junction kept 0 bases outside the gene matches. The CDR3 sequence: CASSQGDRGSPLHF. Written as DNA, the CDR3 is TGCGCCAGCAGCCAAGGGGACAGGGGTTCACCCCTCCACTTT.

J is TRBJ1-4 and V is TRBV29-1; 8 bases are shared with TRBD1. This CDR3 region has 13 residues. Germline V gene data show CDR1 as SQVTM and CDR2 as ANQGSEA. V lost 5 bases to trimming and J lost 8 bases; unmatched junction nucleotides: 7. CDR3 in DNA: TGCAGCGTTCGACAGGGGAGTAAAGAAAAACTGTTTTTT. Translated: CSVRQGSKEKLFF.

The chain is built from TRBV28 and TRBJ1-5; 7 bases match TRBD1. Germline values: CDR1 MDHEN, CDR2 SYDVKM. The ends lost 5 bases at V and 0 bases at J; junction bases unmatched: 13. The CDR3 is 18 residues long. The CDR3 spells CASSTPSLTGLSNQPQHF. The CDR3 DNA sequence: TGTGCCAGCAGTACCCCCTCTCTGACAGGGCTTAGCAATCAGCCCCAGCATTTT.

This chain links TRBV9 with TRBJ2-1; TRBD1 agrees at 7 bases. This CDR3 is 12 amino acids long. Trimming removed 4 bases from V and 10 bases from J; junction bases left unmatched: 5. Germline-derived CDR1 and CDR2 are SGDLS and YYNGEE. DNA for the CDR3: TGTGCCAGCAGCCCCAGGGGACAGGAGCAGTTCTTC. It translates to CASSPRGQEQFF.

The CDR3 protein is CASSFMNRENSPLHF. Here the CDR3 DNA reads TGTGCCAGCAGTTTTATGAACAGGGAAAATTCACCCCTCCACTTT. The chain is built from TRBV28 and TRBJ1-6, with a weak D call TRBD1 (6 bases). CDR3 length equals 15 residues. The germline V gene has CDR1 MDHEN and CDR2 SYDVKM. V dropped 3 bases and J dropped 7 bases, with 13 bases sitting between them.

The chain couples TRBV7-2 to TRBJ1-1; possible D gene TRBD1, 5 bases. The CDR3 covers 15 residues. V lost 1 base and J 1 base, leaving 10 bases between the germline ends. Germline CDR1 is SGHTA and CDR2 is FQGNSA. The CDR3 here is CASSLVKGKNTEAFF. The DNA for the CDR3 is TGTGCCAGCAGCTTAGTCAAGGGGAAGAACACTGAAGCTTTCTTT.

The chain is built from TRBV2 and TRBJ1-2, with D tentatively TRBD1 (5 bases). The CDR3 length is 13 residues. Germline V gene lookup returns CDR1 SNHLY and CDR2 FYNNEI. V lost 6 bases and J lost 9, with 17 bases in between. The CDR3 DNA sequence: TGTGCCAGCAGCGGAGGGGTGCCAACGCGCTACACCTTC. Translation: CASSGGVPTRYTF.

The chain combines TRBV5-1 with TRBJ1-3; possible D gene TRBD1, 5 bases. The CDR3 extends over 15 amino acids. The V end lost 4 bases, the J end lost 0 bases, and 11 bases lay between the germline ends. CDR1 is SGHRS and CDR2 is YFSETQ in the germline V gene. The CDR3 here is CASSPTGFSGNTIYF. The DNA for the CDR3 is TGCGCCAGCAGCCCTACAGGCTTCTCTGGAAACACCATATATTTT.

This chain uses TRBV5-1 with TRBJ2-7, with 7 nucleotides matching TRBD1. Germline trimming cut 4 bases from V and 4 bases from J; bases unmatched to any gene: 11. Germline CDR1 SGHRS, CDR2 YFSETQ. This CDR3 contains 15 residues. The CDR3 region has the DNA TGCGCCAGCAGCCTGACCGGGACAGAGCTATACGAGCAGTACTTC. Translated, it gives CASSLTGTELYEQYF.

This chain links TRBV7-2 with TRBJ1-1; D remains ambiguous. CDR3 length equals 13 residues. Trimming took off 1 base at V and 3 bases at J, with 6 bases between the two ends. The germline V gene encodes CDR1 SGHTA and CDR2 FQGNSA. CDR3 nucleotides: TGTGCCAGCAGCTTAGAGAGGGACACTGAAGCTTTCTTT. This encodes CASSLERDTEAFF.

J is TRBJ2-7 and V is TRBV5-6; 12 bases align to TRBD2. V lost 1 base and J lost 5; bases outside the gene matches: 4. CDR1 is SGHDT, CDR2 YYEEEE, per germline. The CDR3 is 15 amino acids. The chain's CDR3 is CASSLRGTSGHEQYF. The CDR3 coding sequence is TGTGCCAGCAGCTTGAGGGGGACTAGCGGGCACGAGCAGTACTTC.

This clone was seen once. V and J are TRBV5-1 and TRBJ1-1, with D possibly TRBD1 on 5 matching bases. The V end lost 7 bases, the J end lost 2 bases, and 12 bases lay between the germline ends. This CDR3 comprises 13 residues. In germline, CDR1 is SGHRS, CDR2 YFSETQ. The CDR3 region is CASVQVPNTEAFF. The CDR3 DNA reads TGCGCCAGCGTACAGGTCCCCAACACTGAAGCTTTCTTT.

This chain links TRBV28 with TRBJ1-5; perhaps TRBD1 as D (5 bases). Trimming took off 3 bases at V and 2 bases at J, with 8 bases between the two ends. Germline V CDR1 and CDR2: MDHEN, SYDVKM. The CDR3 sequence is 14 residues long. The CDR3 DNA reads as TGTGCCAGCAGTTTGGGGGGGGGCAATCAGCCCCAGCATTTT. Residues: CASSLGGGNQPQHF.

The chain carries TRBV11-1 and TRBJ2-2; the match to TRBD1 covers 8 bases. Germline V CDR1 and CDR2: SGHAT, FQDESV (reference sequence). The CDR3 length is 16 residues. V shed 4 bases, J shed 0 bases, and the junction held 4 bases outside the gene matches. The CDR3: CASSSPDRANTGELFF. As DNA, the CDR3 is TGTGCCAGCAGCTCACCGGACAGGGCGAACACCGGGGAGCTGTTTTTT.

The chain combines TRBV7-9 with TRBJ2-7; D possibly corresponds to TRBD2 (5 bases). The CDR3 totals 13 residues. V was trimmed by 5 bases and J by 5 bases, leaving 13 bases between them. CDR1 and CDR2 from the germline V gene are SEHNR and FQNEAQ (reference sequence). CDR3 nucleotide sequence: TGTGCCAGCAGCCTCGACTTCGGGGACGAGCAGTACTTC. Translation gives CASSLDFGDEQYF.

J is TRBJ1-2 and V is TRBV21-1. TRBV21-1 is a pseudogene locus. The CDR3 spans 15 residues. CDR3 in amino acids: CASSRYGGAVDGYTF. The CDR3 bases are TGTGCCAGCAGCAGGTACGGGGGGGCAGTAGATGGCTACACCTTC.